What follows are 26 T cell receptor beta chains derived from one specimen sequenced in a study of T-cell memory formation after mild COVID-19. MiXCR, run by TCRdb on the 5' RACE reads, gives a single entry per CDR3 protein. This repertoire shows roughly 240,000 distinct CDR3 sequences, about 17% found once; its top ten account for roughly a fifth. The specimen was PBMCs or a T cell subset sorted from them (not recorded which). Receptors were obtained from a man younger than 30 who had mild COVID-19 (a few samples of this study predate the infection). Cell type and time point are not known.

This clonotype occurred once. The chain combines TRBV20-1 with TRBJ1-2, with unresolved D. With 6 bases removed from V and 1 base from J, the gap between germline ends came to 6 bases. CDR1 DFQATT and CDR2 SNEGSKA come from the germline V gene (reference sequence). The CDR3 sequence is 11 residues long. The CDR3 reads CSAEFNYGYTF. In DNA, the CDR3 is TGCAGTGCCGAGTTTAACTATGGCTACACCTTC.

J is TRBJ2-1 and V is TRBV28, with TRBD1 as a possible D gene (5 bases). Per the germline V gene, CDR1 is MDHEN and CDR2 is SYDVKM. The CDR3 has 14 residues. V was cut by 3 bases and J by 7 bases, with 13 bases left in between. The CDR3 DNA is TGTGCCAGCAGTTTGTGGACACCAGTAAATGAGCAGTTCTTC. It is translated as CASSLWTPVNEQFF.

This clonotype appeared many times. This chain joins TRBV20-1 and TRBJ2-7; tentatively, D is TRBD2 (6 bases). Trimming cost V 3 bases and J 0 bases, with 12 bases left between them. The CDR3 spans 14 residues. CDR1 is DFQATT and CDR2 is SNEGSKA in the germline V gene (reference sequence). Written as DNA, the CDR3 is TGCAGTGCTAGCGGGGGTCTGAGCTCCTACGAGCAGTACGTC. This sequence encodes CSASGGLSSYEQYV.

A few counts support this clonotype. J is TRBJ2-2 and V is TRBV2, with D possibly TRBD1 on 7 matching bases. The germline V gene encodes CDR1 SNHLY and CDR2 FYNNEI. The CDR3 is 15 residues long. Deletions cut 4 bases from V and 4 bases from J, with 13 bases between. CDR3 loop: CASSVAGGTTGELFF. CDR3 DNA sequence: TGTGCCAGCAGTGTCGCAGGGGGGACCACCGGGGAGCTGTTTTTT.

This clonotype was found many times. The genes are TRBV4-1 and TRBJ2-3; 12 nucleotides line up with TRBD2. This CDR3 has 18 residues. V shed 4 bases and J 1 base; nucleotides not matched to a gene: 9. CDR1 and CDR2 (germline): MGHRA, YSYEKL. The CDR3 DNA is TGCGCCAGCAGCCCGAAGACTAGCGGGGGCCTTCGCACAGATACGCAGTATTTT. Translating it yields CASSPKTSGGLRTDTQYF.

In DNA, the CDR3 is TGTGCCAGCAGCGCGGCTAGGAGTAATTCACCCCTCCACTTT. Its translation: CASSAARSNSPLHF. The chain has TRBV7-6 and TRBJ1-6; D is undetermined. The V and J ends lost 5 bases and 6 bases respectively, with 11 bases between them. Looked up from germline, CDR1 is SGHVS and CDR2 is FNYEAQ. This CDR3 has 14 amino acids.

This chain uses TRBV18 with TRBJ2-3; D call uncertain. The CDR3 covers 15 residues. V gave up 2 bases and J gave up 0 bases, with 9 bases separating them. Germline loops: CDR1 KGHSH, CDR2 LQKENI. Written as DNA, the CDR3 is TGTGCCAGCTCACCAGTGGAAAGGAGCACAGATACGCAGTATTTT. This encodes CASSPVERSTDTQYF.

This chain connects TRBV7-9 to TRBJ2-3, with 7 bases identical to TRBD1. V was clipped by 8 bases and J by 7 bases; unmatched bases: 12. CDR1 and CDR2 from the germline V gene are SEHNR and FQNEAQ (reference sequence). This CDR3 has 14 amino acids. CDR3: CASRPEGAGNTQYF. Written as DNA, the CDR3 is TGTGCCAGCCGCCCAGAGGGGGCCGGGAATACGCAGTATTTT.

This clonotype occurred a few times. The V call is TRBV7-8, the J call TRBJ1-2; D remains ambiguous. The CDR3 totals 15 residues. The germline V gene encodes CDR1 SGHVS and CDR2 FQNEAQ. Deletions cut 5 bases from V and 8 bases from J, with 21 bases between. CDR3 nucleotide sequence: TGTGCCAGCAGCCCGCGGGGAGGGCCTATGGGGGGCTACACCTTC. As protein: CASSPRGGPMGGYTF.

This clonotype turned up a few times. V gene TRBV7-3 combines with J gene TRBJ2-3, with D unclear. The V gene lost 4 bases and the J gene lost 4 bases, with 15 bases spanning the gap. The CDR3 totals 15 residues. Germline V gene data show CDR1 as SGHTA and CDR2 as FQGTGA. CDR3 residues: CASSSPPLVSDTQYF. CDR3 coding DNA: TGTGCCAGCAGCTCCCCCCCATTGGTTTCAGATACGCAGTATTTT.

The rearrangement uses TRBV12-3 or TRBV12-4 and TRBJ2-7, with TRBD2 matching 14 bases. Trimming removed 6 bases from V and 6 bases from J; junction bases left unmatched: 1. The CDR3 runs 13 residues. CDR3 in amino acids: CASRGLAGGEQYF. CDR3 bases: TGTGCCAGCAGAGGACTAGCGGGGGGCGAGCAGTACTTC.

The V call is TRBV5-1, the J call TRBJ2-3, with 7 bases fitting TRBD1. The CDR3 contains 16 residues. Trimming took 4 bases from V and 4 from J; bases not matched to a gene: 12. Germline values: CDR1 SGHRS, CDR2 YFSETQ. This chain's CDR3 is CASSAGQAASSDTQYF. The CDR3 DNA reads TGCGCCAGCAGCGCCGGACAGGCAGCGAGCTCAGATACGCAGTATTTT.

This chain connects TRBV4-1 to TRBJ1-5, with D perhaps matching TRBD1 (5 bases). The ends were cut back, 0 bases at V and 7 bases at J, with 13 bases in the middle. Germline-derived CDR1 and CDR2 are MGHRA and YSYEKL. This CDR3 has 15 residues. The CDR3 region has the DNA TGCGCCAGCAGCCAAGACCCCGGACGGGACCAGCCCCAGCATTTT. Amino acid sequence: CASSQDPGRDQPQHF.

This sequence joins TRBV4-1 and TRBJ1-5; possibly TRBD1 for D (5 bases). With 1 base removed from V and 5 bases from J, the gap between germline ends came to 9 bases. Looked up from germline, CDR1 is MGHRA and CDR2 is YSYEKL. The CDR3 loop spans 14 amino acids. CDR3 region: CASSQVRGDQPQHF. The CDR3 nucleotides are TGCGCCAGCAGCCAAGTAAGAGGGGATCAGCCCCAGCATTTT.

This rearrangement joins TRBV7-2 to TRBJ1-6; weak D call: TRBD1 (5 bases). Per germline, CDR1 SGHTA and CDR2 FQGNSA. V was clipped by 2 bases and J by 2 bases, with 7 bases between them. The CDR3 contains 15 residues. The CDR3: CASSLLGAYNSPLHF. Here the CDR3 DNA reads TGTGCCAGCAGCTTATTGGGGGCCTATAATTCACCCCTCCACTTT.

This sequence joins TRBV7-6 and TRBJ2-3; 9 bases line up with TRBD2. Germline loops: CDR1 SGHVS, CDR2 FNYEAQ. The V and J ends lost 6 bases and 4 bases, in that order; junction bases with no gene match: 2. The CDR3 has 13 amino acids. The CDR3 loop is CASRGLAADTQYF. CDR3 nucleotides: TGTGCCAGCAGGGGACTAGCTGCAGATACGCAGTATTTT.

This clonotype was seen a single time. The V gene is TRBV28, the J gene TRBJ2-3; D is unclear. Trimming shortened V by 4 bases and J by 4 bases, and 6 bases separated the two germline ends. This CDR3 is built from 12 residues. Germline CDR1 is MDHEN and CDR2 is SYDVKM. CDR3 DNA sequence: TGTGCCAGCAGTTCTCGCCCAGATACGCAGTATTTT. It specifies CASSSRPDTQYF.

The chain couples TRBV27 to TRBJ1-1; D gene unclear. The germline V and J ends were trimmed by 0 bases and 4 bases, with 6 bases remaining between them. The CDR3 runs 13 residues. Germline V CDR1 and CDR2: MNHEY, SMNVEV (reference sequence). This CDR3 is CASSLSLITEAFF. CDR3 nucleotides: TGTGCCAGCAGTTTATCGTTAATCACTGAAGCTTTCTTT.

This clonotype was recorded a few times. V gene TRBV6-5 combines with J gene TRBJ2-7; D remains unclear. The ends were cut back, 2 bases at V and 0 bases at J, with 11 bases in the middle. This CDR3 spans 15 amino acids. Per the germline V gene, CDR1 is MNHEY and CDR2 is SVGAGI. The CDR3 DNA reads as TGTGCCAGCAGTTACGATGGGTCGGCCTCCTACGAGCAGTACTTC. Translating it yields CASSYDGSASYEQYF.

This clonotype has more than one count but fewer than ten. The rearrangement links TRBV4-1 to TRBJ1-1; no definite D call. Trimming pared 5 bases from V and 0 bases from J, leaving 16 bases between. The CDR3 length is 16 residues. Germline V lookup: CDR1 MGHRA, CDR2 YSYEKL. The CDR3 coding sequence is TGCGCCAGCAGCACCGGCAAAACTGCCATGAACACTGAAGCTTTCTTT. Protein sequence: CASSTGKTAMNTEAFF.

This clonotype has a count of ten or more. The gene calls are TRBV18 and TRBJ2-2; no clear D. The CDR3 has 13 amino acids. In germline, CDR1 is KGHSH, CDR2 LQKENI. Trimming stripped 5 bases from V and 1 base from J, with 5 bases between. CDR3 coding DNA: TGTGCCAGCTCAGGCGGGAACACCGGGGAGCTGTTTTTT. It translates to CASSGGNTGELFF. Full variable domain (outside the CDR3, taken from reference TRBV18 and TRBJ2-2): NAGVMQNPRHLVRRRGQEARLRCSPMKGHSHVYWYRQLPEEGLKFMVYLQKENIIDESGMPKERFSAEFPKEGPSILRIQQVVRGDSAAYFCASSGGNTGELFFGEGSRLTVL.

A few counts support this clonotype. The genes are TRBV29-1 and TRBJ1-6, with D tentatively TRBD1 (6 bases). The length of the CDR3 is 12 residues. Trimming cost V 7 bases and J 5 bases, with 9 bases left between them. Germline-derived CDR1 and CDR2 are SQVTM and ANQGSEA. CDR3 protein: CSGTEHNSPLHF. Written as DNA, the CDR3 is TGCAGCGGGACAGAGCATAATTCACCCCTCCACTTT. Drawing the rest from reference TRBV29-1 and TRBJ1-6, the complete variable domain is SAVISQKPSRDICQRGTSLTIQCQVDSQVTMMFWYRQQPGQSLTLIATANQGSEATYESGFVIDKFPISRPNLTFSTLTVSNMSPEDSSIYLCSGTEHNSPLHFGNGTRLTVT.

The chain uses TRBV7-9 and TRBJ1-3, with D perhaps TRBD1 (5 bases). The germline gives CDR1 SEHNR, CDR2 FQNEAQ (reference sequence). This CDR3 is built from 15 residues. V was shortened by 4 bases and J by 2 bases, with 12 bases between the two germline ends. This chain's CDR3 is CASSSSAGPGNTIYF. CDR3 DNA: TGTGCCAGCAGCTCTAGCGCGGGGCCTGGAAACACCATATATTTT.

This clonotype was seen repeatedly, ten times or more. The rearrangement joins TRBV4-3 to TRBJ1-5; D not resolved. The CDR3 runs to 13 residues. With 1 base removed from V and 4 bases from J, the gap between germline ends came to 5 bases. Germline V gives CDR1 LGHNA, CDR2 YSLEER. The CDR3 sequence: CASSQGRNQPQHF. CDR3 DNA sequence: TGCGCCAGCAGCCAAGGAAGGAATCAGCCCCAGCATTTT.

This clonotype has only a few counts. The chain recombines TRBV7-9 with TRBJ2-1, with D tentatively TRBD1 (6 bases). The V end was cut by 2 bases, the J end by 2 bases, with 16 bases between. The CDR3 consists of 17 residues. Per germline, CDR1 SEHNR and CDR2 FQNEAQ (reference sequence). CDR3 DNA: TGTGCCAGCAGCTTACTGGGACACCTGGCCCCCTACAATGAGCAGTTCTTC. It is translated as CASSLLGHLAPYNEQFF.

The rearrangement uses TRBV27 and TRBJ2-3, with 9 bases matching TRBD2. Per the germline V gene, CDR1 is MNHEY and CDR2 is SMNVEV (reference sequence). V lost 1 base and J lost 8; bases outside the gene matches: 10. The CDR3 consists of 16 residues. CDR3 sequence: CASSLFGGGVSGTQYF. Here the CDR3 DNA reads TGTGCCAGCAGTTTATTTGGCGGGGGGGTATCAGGTACGCAGTATTTT.